The 12 T cell receptor beta chains below were found in one sample sequenced in a study of CD8 T cells in Susac syndrome. A quantity of about 0.5 to 1 ug RNA underwent reverse transcription using random hexamers. In TCRdb, the immunoSEQ multiplex PCR reads were re-called with MiXCR into one record per CDR3 protein. Among under 300,000 distinct CDR3 sequences listed, 90% to 96% were seen once. Specimen: CD4+ T cells from PBMCs. The receptors derive from a human donor with Susac syndrome.

This chain uses TRBV9 with TRBJ1-2, with D hard to call. V shed 0 bases and J shed 3 bases, with 15 bases lying between them. CDR3 length: 16 amino acids. Germline lookup yields CDR1 SGDLS and CDR2 YYNGEE. The chain's CDR3 is CASSVGMRAQDYGYTF. CDR3 sequence (DNA): TGTGCCAGCAGCGTAGGAATGAGGGCGCAGGACTATGGCTACACCTTC.

J is TRBJ1-1 and V is TRBV20-1, with a possible D match to TRBD1 (6 bases). Trimming shortened V by 0 bases and J by 9 bases, and 14 bases separated the two germline ends. The germline V gene has CDR1 DFQATT and CDR2 SNEGSKA (reference sequence). The CDR3 contains 13 residues. CDR3 residues: CSARDPDRRKAFF. The CDR3, as DNA: TGCAGTGCTAGAGATCCCGACAGGAGGAAAGCTTTCTTT.

The chain joins TRBV20-1 to TRBJ2-5; D is possibly TRBD2 (6 bases). The CDR3 has 17 residues. Per germline, CDR1 DFQATT and CDR2 SNEGSKA (reference sequence). Trimming shortened V by 5 bases and J by 4 bases, and 26 bases separated the two germline ends. CDR3 coding DNA: TGCAGTGCTCCTCGACTAGTAGCTGTAAACGAAGGAGAGACCCAGTACTTC. This gives the protein CSAPRLVAVNEGETQYF.

In its sample, this clonotype was seen a few times. This chain connects TRBV4-1 to TRBJ2-7; D gene uncertain. The CDR3 is made up of 15 amino acids. CDR1 is MGHRA and CDR2 is YSYEKL in the germline V gene. The V end was cut by 1 base, the J end by 5 bases, with 15 bases between. The CDR3 nucleotides read TGCGCCAGCAGCCAAGGACTCCTATCGAGGAACGAGCAGTACTTC. Its translation is CASSQGLLSRNEQYF.

The chain uses TRBV25-1 and TRBJ2-6; a possible D gene is TRBD1 (6 bases). V lost 2 bases and J 3 bases, leaving 14 bases between the germline ends. In germline, CDR1 is MGHDK, CDR2 SYGVNS. The CDR3 loop spans 17 amino acids. CDR3 residues: CASSERARGGGANVLTF. The CDR3 bases are TGTGCCAGCAGTGAAAGGGCCAGGGGCGGTGGGGCCAACGTCCTGACTTTC. The whole variable domain, remainder taken from reference TRBV25-1 and TRBJ2-6, is EADIYQTPRYLVIGTGKKITLECSQTMGHDKMYWYQQDPGMELHLIHYSYGVNSTEKGDLSSESTVSRIRTEHFPLTLESARPSHTSQYLCASSERARGGGANVLTFGAGSRLTVL.

J is TRBJ2-5 and V is TRBV30; the D gene could be TRBD1 or TRBD2 (6 bases each). The CDR3 totals 13 residues. Germline V gives CDR1 GTSNPN, CDR2 SVGIG (reference sequence). V lost 2 bases to trimming and J lost 4 bases, with 11 bases between them. CDR3 residues: CAWSRGDRETQYF. The CDR3 nucleotides are TGTGCCTGGAGTAGGGGGGATCGAGAGACCCAGTACTTC.

J is TRBJ1-5 and V is TRBV9; 9 bases fit TRBD1. CDR1 SGDLS and CDR2 YYNGEE come from the germline V gene. J was trimmed by 6 bases and V by 3 bases; bases with no gene match: 7. The CDR3 loop spans 15 amino acids. This chain's CDR3 is CASSEQGAFGQPQHF. CDR3 nucleotides: TGTGCCAGCAGCGAACAGGGGGCCTTCGGTCAGCCCCAGCATTTT.

As concerns this clonotype: The junction departs from the called germline gene at one end, perhaps through a read error. The gene calls are TRBV20-1 and TRBJ2-5; unclear D gene. There are 14 residues in the CDR3. In germline, CDR1 is DFQATT, CDR2 SNEGSKA (reference sequence). The CDR3 region has the DNA TGCAGTGCCAGAGATCTCAGGATACAAGAGACCCAGTACTTC. Protein product: CSARDLRIQETQYF.

This rearrangement joins TRBV30 to TRBJ2-1; D tentatively fits TRBD1 or TRBD2 (6 bases each). The CDR3 runs 13 residues. The V end was cut by 4 bases, the J end by 2 bases, with 9 bases between. Germline loops: CDR1 GTSNPN, CDR2 SVGIG (reference sequence). The CDR3 DNA follows: TGTGCCTGGAACGGGGGCCCCTACAATGAGCAGTTCTTC. It is translated as CAWNGGPYNEQFF.

This clonotype showed up just once. The genes are TRBV4-2 and TRBJ1-5, with a weak D call TRBD1 (5 bases). The CDR3 runs to 16 residues. V lost 0 bases and J 3 bases, leaving 12 bases between the germline ends. Germline V gene lookup returns CDR1 LGHNA and CDR2 YNFKEQ. CDR3 in amino acids: CASSQDPPQANQPQHF. The DNA for the CDR3 is TGTGCCAGCAGCCAAGATCCTCCACAGGCCAATCAGCCCCAGCATTTT.

This clonotype showed up just once. The chain recombines TRBV20-1 with TRBJ2-7; TRBD1 might be the D (6 bases). Trimming removed 5 bases from V and 5 bases from J, with 16 bases in between. CDR3 length equals 13 residues. Per germline, CDR1 DFQATT and CDR2 SNEGSKA (reference sequence). In DNA form, the CDR3 reads TGCAGTGCTTTACGGGACAAAAGCAACGAGCAGTACTTC. This sequence encodes CSALRDKSNEQYF.

This chain joins TRBV30 and TRBJ2-7; 10 bases fit TRBD2. CDR3 length: 14 amino acids. Germline trimming cut 4 bases from V and 5 bases from J; bases unmatched to any gene: 8. Germline V lookup: CDR1 GTSNPN, CDR2 SVGIG (reference sequence). The CDR3 nucleotides are TGTGCCTGGACTCTGGGACTAGCGCGCGACGAGCAGTACTTC. Amino acid sequence: CAWTLGLARDEQYF.